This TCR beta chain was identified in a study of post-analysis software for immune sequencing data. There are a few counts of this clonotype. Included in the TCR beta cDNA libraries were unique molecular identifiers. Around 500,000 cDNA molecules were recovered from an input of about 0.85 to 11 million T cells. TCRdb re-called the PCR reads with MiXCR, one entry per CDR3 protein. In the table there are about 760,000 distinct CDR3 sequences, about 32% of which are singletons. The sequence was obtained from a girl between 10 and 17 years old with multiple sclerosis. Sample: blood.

CDR3 amino acids: CASSSRTGGWDNQPQHF. CDR3 nucleotide sequence: TGTGCCAGCAGTTCGAGGACAGGGGGCTGGGACAATCAGCCCCAGCATTTT. The V call is TRBV6-6, the J call TRBJ1-5; 11 bases map to TRBD1. Germline V gene sequence: CDR1 MNHNY, CDR2 SVGAGI (reference sequence). This CDR3 has 17 amino acids. V shed 4 bases and J 3 bases; nucleotides not matched to a gene: 8.